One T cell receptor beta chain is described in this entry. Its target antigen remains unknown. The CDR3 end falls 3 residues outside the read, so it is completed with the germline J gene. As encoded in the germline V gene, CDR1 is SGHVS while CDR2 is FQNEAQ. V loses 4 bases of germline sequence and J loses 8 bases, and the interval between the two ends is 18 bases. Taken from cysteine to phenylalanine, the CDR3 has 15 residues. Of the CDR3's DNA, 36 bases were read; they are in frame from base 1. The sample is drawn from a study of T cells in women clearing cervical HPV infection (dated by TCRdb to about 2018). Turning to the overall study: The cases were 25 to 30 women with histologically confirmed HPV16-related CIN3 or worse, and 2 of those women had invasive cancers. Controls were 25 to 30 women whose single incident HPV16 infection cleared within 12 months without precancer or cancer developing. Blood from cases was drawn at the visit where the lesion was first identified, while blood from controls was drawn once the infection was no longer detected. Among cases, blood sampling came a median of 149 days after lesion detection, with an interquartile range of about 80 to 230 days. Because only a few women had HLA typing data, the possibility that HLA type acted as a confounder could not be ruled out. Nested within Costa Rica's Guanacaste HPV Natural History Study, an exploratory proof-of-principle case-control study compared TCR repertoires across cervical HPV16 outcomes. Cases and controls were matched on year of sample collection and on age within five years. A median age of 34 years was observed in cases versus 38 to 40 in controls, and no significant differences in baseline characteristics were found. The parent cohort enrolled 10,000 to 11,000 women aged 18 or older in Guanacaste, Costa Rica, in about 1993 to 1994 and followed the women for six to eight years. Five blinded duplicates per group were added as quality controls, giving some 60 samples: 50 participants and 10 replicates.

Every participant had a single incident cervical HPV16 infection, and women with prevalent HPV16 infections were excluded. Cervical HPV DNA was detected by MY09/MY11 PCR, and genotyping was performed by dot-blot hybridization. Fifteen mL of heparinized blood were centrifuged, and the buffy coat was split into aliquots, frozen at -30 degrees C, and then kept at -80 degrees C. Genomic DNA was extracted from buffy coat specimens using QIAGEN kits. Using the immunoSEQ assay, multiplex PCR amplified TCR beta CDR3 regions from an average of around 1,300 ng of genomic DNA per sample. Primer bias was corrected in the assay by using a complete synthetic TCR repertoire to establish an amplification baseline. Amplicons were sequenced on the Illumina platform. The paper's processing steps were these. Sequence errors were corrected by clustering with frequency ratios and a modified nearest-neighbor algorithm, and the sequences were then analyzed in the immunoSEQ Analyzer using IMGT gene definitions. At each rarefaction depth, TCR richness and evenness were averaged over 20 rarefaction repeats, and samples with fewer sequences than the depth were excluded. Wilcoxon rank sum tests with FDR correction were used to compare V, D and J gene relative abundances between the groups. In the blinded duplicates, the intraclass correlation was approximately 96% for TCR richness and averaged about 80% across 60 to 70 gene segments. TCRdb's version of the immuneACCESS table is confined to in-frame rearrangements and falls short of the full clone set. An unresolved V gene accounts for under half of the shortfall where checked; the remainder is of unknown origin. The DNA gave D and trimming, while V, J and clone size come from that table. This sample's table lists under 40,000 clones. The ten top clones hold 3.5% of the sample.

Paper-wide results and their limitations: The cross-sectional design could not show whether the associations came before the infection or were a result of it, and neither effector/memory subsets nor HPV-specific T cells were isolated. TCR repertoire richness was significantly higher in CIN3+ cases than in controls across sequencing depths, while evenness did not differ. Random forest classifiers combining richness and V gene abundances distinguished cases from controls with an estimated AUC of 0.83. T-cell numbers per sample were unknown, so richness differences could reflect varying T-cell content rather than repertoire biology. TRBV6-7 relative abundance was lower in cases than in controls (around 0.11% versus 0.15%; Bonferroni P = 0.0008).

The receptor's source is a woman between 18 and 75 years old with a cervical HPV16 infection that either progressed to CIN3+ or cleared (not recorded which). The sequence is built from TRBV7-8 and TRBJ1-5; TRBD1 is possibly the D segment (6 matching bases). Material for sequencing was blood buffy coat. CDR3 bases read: TGTGCCAGCAGCTCTGCGGGGGCCCTCGAGAAGCCC. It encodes CASSSAGALEKP. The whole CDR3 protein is CASSSAGALEKPQHF.